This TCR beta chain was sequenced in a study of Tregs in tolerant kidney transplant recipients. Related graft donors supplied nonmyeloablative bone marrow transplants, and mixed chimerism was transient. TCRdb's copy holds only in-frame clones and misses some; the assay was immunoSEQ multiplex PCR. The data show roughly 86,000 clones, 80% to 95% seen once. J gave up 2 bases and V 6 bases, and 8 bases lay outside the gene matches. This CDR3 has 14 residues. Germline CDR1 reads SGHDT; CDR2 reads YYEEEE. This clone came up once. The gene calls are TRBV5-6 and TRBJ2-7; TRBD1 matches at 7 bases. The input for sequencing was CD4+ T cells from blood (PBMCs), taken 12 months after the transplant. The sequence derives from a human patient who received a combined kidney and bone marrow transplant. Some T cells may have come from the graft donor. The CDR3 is CASTKQGLAYEQYF. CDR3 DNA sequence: TGTGCCAGCACTAAACAGGGGTTGGCCTACGAGCAGTACTTC.